This T cell receptor beta chain originates from a study of monozygotic twins with inflammatory bowel disease. Reprocessing the 5' RACE reads, TCRdb reports a single entry for every CDR3 protein and omits DNA. Recorded for this sample: around 100,000 distinct CDR3 sequences. CDR3 size: 11 residues. Germline assignment: CDR1 LGHDT and CDR2 YNNKEL (reference sequence). Someone took an approximately 2.3 ml blood sample from each of the donors. T cells were not sorted, and total RNA was isolated straight from whole blood. Study-wide findings and caveats: Backing was not found for a single strong signal or clonotype associated with IBD.

Of note for this clonotype: Its antigen is not known.

The sequence derives from a human donor with ulcerative colitis or Crohn's disease, or a healthy co-twin of an affected twin (not recorded which). The chain joins TRBV3-1 to TRBJ2-2; the D call from TCRdb, TRBD1, cannot be confirmed without DNA. The sample comprised blood. This CDR3 reads CASSGRGELFF.